Listed below are T cell receptor beta chains from one sample, sequenced in a study of cytomegalovirus exposure and HLA in healthy donors. Assay used: immunoSEQ multiplex PCR; TCRdb lists only in-frame clones, some missing. This sample has about 59,000 clones, with around 90% found just once. The sample consisted of PBMCs. Receptor source: a man in his thirties or forties in good health and CMV-seropositive. Each CDR3 is given with its conserved first and last residue. D genes are given only for firm matches. Where a row states a size, it is once, few, many or the class of an expanded clone; other rows omit it.

>few|TRBV10-2|TRBJ2-7|-
CASTGGRSYEQYF
TGCGCCAGCACCGGGGGACGGTCCTACGAGCAGTACTTC
>-|TRBV5-8|TRBJ2-3|-
CASSAEIPSTDTQYF
TGTGCCAGCAGCGCGGAGATTCCTAGCACAGATACGCAGTATTTT
>-|TRBV28|TRBJ2-7|TRBD2
CASSLGLAGLSYEQYF
TGTGCCAGCAGTTTGGGACTAGCGGGCCTCTCCTACGAGCAGTACTTC
>-|TRBV30|TRBJ1-5|TRBD1
CAWSDRELNQPQHF
TGTGCCTGGTCGGACAGGGAACTCAATCAGCCCCAGCATTTT
>-|TRBV5-4|TRBJ2-1|-
CASSLGGDDEQFF
TGTGCCAGCAGCTTGGGGGGGGACGATGAGCAGTTCTTC
>-|TRBV2|TRBJ2-7|-
CAGEKRDRSYEQYF
TGTGCCGGAGAGAAGCGGGACAGGTCCTACGAGCAGTACTTC
>-|TRBV6-1|TRBJ1-5|-
CASSEAGDSNQPQHF
TGTGCCAGCAGTGAAGCAGGGGATAGCAATCAGCCCCAGCATTTT
>-|TRBV7-2|TRBJ1-2|TRBD1
CASSLGDRAYGYTF
TGTGCCAGCAGCTTAGGAGACAGGGCCTATGGCTACACCTTC
>-|TRBV7-2|TRBJ1-1|-
CASSLRTAISFEAFF
TGTGCCAGCAGCTTAAGGACAGCTATTTCCTTTGAAGCTTTCTTT
>-|TRBV9|TRBJ1-1|-
CASSAQGNTEAFF
TGTGCCAGCAGCGCACAGGGGAACACTGAAGCTTTCTTT
>-|TRBV19|TRBJ1-1|-
CASSMGGSTEAFF
TGTGCCAGTAGTATGGGAGGGAGCACTGAAGCTTTCTTT
>-|TRBV6-1|TRBJ1-4|-
CASRGRSATNEKLFF
TGTGCCAGCAGGGGCAGGTCTGCAACTAATGAAAAACTGTTTTTT
>once|TRBV7-3|TRBJ1-5|-
CASSLGGAQPQHF
TGTGCCAGCAGCTTAGGAGGAGCCCAGCCCCAGCATTTT
>once|TRBV7-9|TRBJ1-2|TRBD1
CASSLVTRDRLHGYTF
TGTGCCAGCAGCCTCGTTACCCGGGACAGACTTCATGGCTACACCTTC
>-|TRBV28|TRBJ1-2|TRBD1
CASSLSEGAYGGYTF
TGTGCCAGCAGTTTATCGGAGGGGGCCTACGGCGGCTACACCTTC
>-|TRBV11-3|TRBJ2-1|-
CASSLSWPSSEYNEQFF
TGTGCCAGCAGCTTATCTTGGCCGTCTAGCGAGTACAATGAGCAGTTCTTC
>-|TRBV11-2|TRBJ2-1|-
CASSPNYNEQFF
TGTGCCAGCAGCCCAAATTACAATGAGCAGTTCTTC
>-|TRBV6-1|TRBJ1-5|TRBD1
CASSTGDQPQHF
TGTGCCAGCAGCACAGGGGATCAGCCCCAGCATTTT
>once|TRBV27|TRBJ1-1|TRBD1
CASTGTGSRGDTEAFF
TGTGCCAGCACCGGGACAGGGAGTCGTGGGGACACTGAAGCTTTCTTT
>-|TRBV5-6|TRBJ1-1|TRBD1
CASSIGTGDTEAFF
TGTGCCAGCAGCATAGGGACAGGGGACACTGAAGCTTTCTTT
>-|TRBV7-9|TRBJ2-1|TRBD1
CASSSDRGIGNEQFF
TGTGCCAGCAGCTCGGACAGGGGGATAGGTAATGAGCAGTTCTTC
>-|TRBV4-3|TRBJ1-1|TRBD1
CASSQETPGGGTEAFF
TGCGCCAGCAGCCAAGAAACGCCAGGGGGAGGCACTGAAGCTTTCTTT
>-|TRBV10-3|TRBJ2-4|-
CAISESYLDRDKNIQYF
TGTGCCATCAGTGAGTCGTATTTGGACAGAGACAAAAACATTCAGTACTTC
>-|TRBV5-8|TRBJ2-5|TRBD1
CASSFGTGETQYF
TGTGCCAGCAGCTTCGGGACAGGGGAGACCCAGTACTTC
>-|TRBV5-6|TRBJ1-1|-
CASSLQQASTEAFF
TGTGCCAGCAGCTTGCAGCAGGCGAGCACTGAAGCTTTCTTT
>-|TRBV6-5|TRBJ1-2|-
CASSETRENYGYTF
TGTGCCAGCAGTGAAACGAGGGAGAACTATGGCTACACCTTC
>-|TRBV6-4|TRBJ2-7|TRBD2
CASSSGTSGPYEQYF
TGTGCCAGCAGTTCCGGGACTAGCGGACCCTACGAGCAGTACTTC
>-|TRBV2|TRBJ2-3|TRBD1
CASTTGTVITRTQYF
TGTGCCAGTACCACCGGGACAGTCATAACTAGAACGCAGTATTTT
>-|TRBV7-3|TRBJ2-2|TRBD2
CASSQTSAGAGGAGELFF
TGTGCCAGCAGCCAAACATCCGCGGGAGCCGGGGGGGCCGGGGAGCTGTTTTTT
>-|TRBV19|TRBJ1-1|TRBD1
CASRFTGGVRMNTEAFF
TGTGCCAGTAGATTCACAGGGGGCGTTCGTATGAACACTGAAGCTTTCTTT
>-|TRBV12-5|TRBJ1-2|-
CASGGGVRVYGYTF
TGTGCTAGTGGGGGAGGGGTACGGGTCTATGGCTACACCTTC
>-|TRBV27|TRBJ1-1|-
CASSFSSGATEAFF
TGTGCCAGCAGTTTCTCCAGCGGGGCCACTGAAGCTTTCTTT
>-|TRBV6-1|TRBJ2-5|TRBD1
CASSGDRGYGTQYF
TGTGCCAGCAGCGGCGACAGGGGGTATGGGACCCAGTACTTC